This T cell receptor beta chain was identified in a study of T cell responses to AZD1222 COVID-19 vaccine (dated by TCRdb to about 2021). Concerning the study at large: AZD1222 recipients with second doses at about 4 weeks or about 12 weeks were pooled, because spike-specific TCR depth and breadth did not differ between schedules. TCR sequencing was performed for more than 230 trial participants, of whom around 200 were given two doses of AZD1222 and around 26 were given two doses of MenACWY control vaccine. Trial participants were enrolled by age into 18-55, 56-69 and 70-plus year subgroups, with 148, 28 and 57 TCR-sequenced participants respectively. Here is what the overall study found, with its caveats: After two AZD1222 doses, spike-specific TCR breadth and depth were significantly higher than at day 0 and than in MenACWY recipients. In the small 56-69-year group, the increase in depth fell short of significance, most likely because of low power. Reportedly, almost half of the unique spike-specific TCRs recognized epitopes lying outside the regions that are mutated in the B.1.351 and B.1.1.7 variants. Because no day 14 peak-response samples were available, the repertoires could be characterized only after the peak T cell response. The whole spike protein was spanned by vaccine-associated CD4 TCRs, and dominant responses were seen in regions 160-218 and 743-854. Most participants were white British and females outnumbered males, and the authors suggested that clonal diversity may have been underestimated. Conclusions about previously exposed vaccinees were limited because only six AZD1222 recipients were SARS-CoV-2 seropositive at baseline.

On this clone itself: Its antigen is still unknown. Within one base of it there is no much larger clone, and no base qualities were kept.

The sample's time point label is to be understood as: baseline before first vaccination. The vaccinee samples were drawn from two UK trials, COV001 and COV002, one of which was a single-blind randomized controlled phase 2/3 trial testing AZD1222 (ChAdOx1 nCoV-19) in healthy adults. For TCRbeta chain sequencing, PBMC samples were collected from trial participants at day 0 and at day 28 after the second dose. The CDR3 regions of human TCRbeta chains were analyzed by immunosequencing. The published analysis was carried out like this. Repertoire TCRs were matched against a reference library of SARS-CoV-2-specific TCRs generated with the MIRA antigen-specificity platform. Breadth was defined as the fraction of unique TCRs that were SARS-CoV-2-associated. Depth was defined as the fraction of total T cells that were SARS-CoV-2-associated. Using the MIRA data, each spike-specific TCR was assigned both to the spike region to which the TCR was reactive and to a CD4 or CD8 class. Log10-transformed breadth and depth values were compared by one-way ANOVA with Sidak's multiple comparisons tests. The table was pulled from immuneACCESS by TCRdb, which kept in-frame rearrangements only. Such tables lose some clones; where checked, under half of the loss comes from unresolved V genes, and the rest has no known cause. The V and J calls and clone size are taken from that table; D and trimming were inferred from the DNA. In all, the sample holds about 100,000 clones, and roughly 89% of those were seen once. Of the sample, 15% to 20% is held by the ten largest clones.

The CDR3 runs 14 amino acids, cysteine and phenylalanine included. The entry retains the CDR3 DNA only, 42 bases that are in frame from base 1. The material sequenced was peripheral blood, taken on day 0 of AZD1222 vaccination. The chain is encoded by TRBV21-1 joined to TRBJ1-5. TRBV21-1 is a documented pseudogene. This receptor was obtained from an adult in good health. The bases read TGTGCCAGCAGCATAGGAGGGCGGGAACAGCCCCAGCATTTT. Its protein product is CASSIGGREQPQHF.